Listed here is a single TCR beta chain. Its antigen is not known. The V gene lost 0 bases and the J gene lost 1 base, with 6 bases spanning the gap. Germline V gene data show CDR1 as WSHSY and CDR2 as SAAADI. The CDR3 length is 14 residues. TCRdb called the 5' RACE reads again in MiXCR, with one record for every CDR3 protein. The sample lists under 450,000 distinct CDR3 sequences, around a fifth seen once, with roughly a fifth in the top ten. The source of the sample is a study of T-cell memory formation after mild COVID-19. Study-wide results and limits: Clones contracting across day 15 to 85 had a balanced CD4/CD8 profile; later expanding clones leaned CD4+.

Sequencing input: PBMCs or a T cell subset sorted from them (not recorded which). The J gene is TRBJ1-1, the V gene TRBV10-2; no definite D call. This TCR was recovered from a man aged 18-30 years who had mild COVID-19 (a few samples of this study predate the infection). Cell type and time point are not known. The CDR3, as DNA: TGCGCCAGCAGTGAGTCGGGAGAGAACACTGAAGCTTTCTTT. Translation gives CASSESGENTEAFF.